These 27 T cell receptor beta chains share one sample of origin, sequenced in a study of OX40 agonist ivuxolimab in advanced cancers. Some clones are missing from TCRdb's copy, which holds only in-frame ones; the method was immunoSEQ multiplex PCR. The sample carries about 68,000 clones, 80% to 85% recorded once. This specimen consisted of CD4+ or CD8+ T cells sorted from blood, obtained in a trial of the OX40 agonist ivuxolimab. The receptors derive from an adult with an advanced solid tumor such as melanoma, head and neck, liver or kidney cancer.

The chain has TRBV11-2 and TRBJ2-7; D is possibly TRBD1 (5 bases). The CDR3 contains 16 residues. Germline V CDR1 and CDR2: SGHAT, FQNNGV. V lost 5 bases, J lost 3 bases, and 20 bases lay in between. In nucleotides, the CDR3 is TGTGCCAGCAGCCCCCAGAACTCAAAGACAGACTACGAGCAGTACGTC. It yields the protein CASSPQNSKTDYEQYV.

The chain recombines TRBV27 with TRBJ2-1, with 10 bases that match TRBD2. This CDR3 spans 14 amino acids. After removal of 7 bases from V and 4 bases from J, the junction contained 4 bases not matched to a gene. Germline CDR1 MNHEY, CDR2 SMNVEV (reference sequence). CDR3 amino acids: CASNPAGGYNEQFF. CDR3 DNA: TGTGCCAGCAACCCAGCGGGGGGGTACAATGAGCAGTTCTTC.

This clone occurred a few times. J is TRBJ1-2 and V is TRBV2; 8 positions agree with TRBD1. The ends lost 8 bases at V and 8 bases at J; junction bases unmatched: 4. Germline CDR1 is SNHLY and CDR2 is FYNNEI. This CDR3 has 11 residues. CDR3 amino acids: CASGTGLGYTF. CDR3 nucleotides: TGTGCCAGCGGGACAGGTTTAGGCTACACCTTC.

The rearrangement joins TRBV10-3 to TRBJ2-1; D unclear. V lost 10 bases to trimming and J lost 8 bases, with 12 bases between them. The CDR3 runs 11 residues. CDR1 is ENHRY and CDR2 is SYGVKD in the germline V gene. CDR3 amino acids: CATSPYHEQFF. CDR3 DNA sequence: TGTGCCACTTCACCGTATCATGAGCAGTTCTTC.

This chain connects TRBV7-9 to TRBJ2-3; tentative D call: TRBD2 (6 bases). The CDR3 totals 16 residues. V was cut by 5 bases and J by 2 bases, with 17 bases left in between. Germline V gene sequence: CDR1 SEHNR, CDR2 FQNEAQ (reference sequence). CDR3 sequence: CASSPGTRLFTDTQYF. In DNA, the CDR3 is TGTGCCAGCAGCCCCGGGACTCGACTATTCACAGATACGCAGTATTTT.

The chain recombines TRBV27 with TRBJ2-7; 12 nucleotides line up with TRBD2. After removal of 5 bases from V and 4 bases from J, the junction contained 15 bases not matched to a gene. Germline CDR1 and CDR2: MNHEY and SMNVEV (reference sequence). There are 18 residues in the CDR3. Here the CDR3 DNA reads TGTGCCAGCAGTCTAATCGCTCATAGGACTAGCGGGAATTACGAGCAGTACTTC. This translates into CASSLIAHRTSGNYEQYF.

Here the CDR3 reads CATSRTRYSGNTIYF. The CDR3 DNA follows: TGTGCCACCAGCAGAACAAGATACTCTGGAAACACCATATATTTT. The chain links TRBV15 to TRBJ1-3, with unresolved D. CDR1 and CDR2 from the germline V gene are LNHNV and YYDKDF (reference sequence). The CDR3 is 15 residues long. Trimming stripped 2 bases from V and 0 bases from J, with 8 bases between.

A single count supports this clone. The J gene is TRBJ1-1, the V gene TRBV7-2; 9 nucleotides line up with TRBD1. V was clipped by 5 bases and J by 3 bases; unmatched bases: 10. Germline loops: CDR1 SGHTA, CDR2 FQGNSA. The CDR3 runs to 16 residues. The CDR3 is CASSPRTGGQDTEAFF. DNA of the CDR3: TGTGCCAGCAGCCCTCGTACAGGGGGCCAGGACACTGAAGCTTTCTTT.

Only one count was recorded for this clone. The genes are TRBV7-9 and TRBJ2-1, with a possible D match to TRBD2 (5 bases). Germline-derived CDR1 and CDR2 are SEHNR and FQNEAQ (reference sequence). Trimming removed 6 bases from V and 1 base from J, with 19 bases in between. CDR3 length equals 17 residues. CDR3 protein: CASSPPARTPSYNEQFF. In DNA form, the CDR3 reads TGTGCCAGCAGTCCCCCCGCCCGGACTCCTTCCTACAATGAGCAGTTCTTC.

The J gene is TRBJ1-2, the V gene TRBV7-9; TRBD1 matches at 8 bases. V lost 1 base and J lost 8; bases outside the gene matches: 3. The CDR3 length is 13 residues. Germline CDR1 SEHNR, CDR2 FQNEAQ (reference sequence). For the CDR3, the DNA is TGTGCCAGCAGCTTAGGCAGGGGGCTCGGCTACACCTTC. It specifies CASSLGRGLGYTF.

The count of this clone is one. The rearrangement joins TRBV28 to TRBJ2-7; 7 bases agree with TRBD1. CDR3 length: 13 amino acids. V shed 6 bases and J 7 bases; nucleotides not matched to a gene: 9. CDR1 and CDR2 from the germline V gene are MDHEN and SYDVKM. CDR3 coding DNA: TGTGCCAGCAGCCCTGACAGGGTTGGGGAGCAGTACTTC. This encodes CASSPDRVGEQYF.

The J gene is TRBJ2-5, the V gene TRBV21-1; the table's D call of TRBD2 was not tested on the DNA. TRBV21-1 represents a pseudogene. The CDR3 is 15 amino acids. The CDR3 spells CASSPTSDQPETQYF. CDR3 nucleotides: TGTGCCAGCAGCCCGACTAGCGACCAACCGGAGACCCAGTACTTC.

The genes are TRBV5-4 and TRBJ1-1; 8 nucleotides match TRBD1. Germline V gene lookup returns CDR1 SGHNT and CDR2 YYREEE (reference sequence). This CDR3 has 16 amino acids. V shed 4 bases and J 5 bases; nucleotides not matched to a gene: 13. CDR3 DNA sequence: TGTGCCAGCAGCCCGGACAAAACAGGGGGGTGGACTGAAGCTTTCTTT. This codes for CASSPDKTGGWTEAFF.

As concerns this clone: Other DNA sequences from this sample encode an identical CDR3 as well. V and J are TRBV5-1 and TRBJ2-1; 9 bases fit TRBD2. After removal of 4 bases from V and 5 bases from J, the junction contained 7 bases not matched to a gene. CDR1 SGHRS and CDR2 YFSETQ come from the germline V gene. CDR3 length equals 15 residues. The CDR3 sequence: CASSPRLAGDNEQFF. The DNA of the CDR3 is TGCGCCAGCAGCCCCAGATTAGCGGGAGACAATGAGCAGTTCTTC.

The V call is TRBV5-1, the J call TRBJ2-3, with 10 bases that match TRBD1. Germline V gene sequence: CDR1 SGHRS, CDR2 YFSETQ. The CDR3 is 15 amino acids. After removal of 3 bases from V and 2 bases from J, the junction contained 3 bases not matched to a gene. The CDR3 region has the DNA TGCGCCAGCAGCTGGACAGGGGGTGACACAGATACGCAGTATTTT. This encodes CASSWTGGDTDTQYF.

The rearrangement links TRBV2 to TRBJ2-3; TRBD1 matches 8 bases. Germline CDR1 and CDR2: SNHLY and FYNNEI. The V and J ends lost 6 bases and 0 bases, in that order; junction bases with no gene match: 8. This CDR3 is built from 16 residues. The CDR3 sequence: CASRDWDRLSTDTQYF. DNA for the CDR3: TGTGCCAGCAGGGACTGGGACAGGCTAAGCACAGATACGCAGTATTTT.

The chain carries TRBV27 and TRBJ2-3; D is unresolved. V was shortened by 0 bases and J by 6 bases, with 7 bases between the two germline ends. The CDR3 totals 13 residues. CDR1 and CDR2 (germline): MNHEY, SMNVEV (reference sequence). The CDR3 sequence: CASSLSERDTQYF. Written as DNA, the CDR3 is TGTGCCAGCAGTTTATCCGAAAGGGATACGCAGTATTTT.

The rearrangement joins TRBV7-8 to TRBJ2-7, with TRBD2 as a possible D gene (5 bases). The V and J ends lost 5 bases and 4 bases respectively, with 9 bases between them. CDR3 size: 12 residues. CDR1 is SGHVS, CDR2 FQNEAQ, per germline. The CDR3 protein is CASSQGGYEQYV. The CDR3 coding sequence is TGTGCCAGCAGCCAAGGAGGATACGAGCAGTACGTC.

CDR3 protein: CASSLEGARSTDTQYF. CDR3 coding DNA: TGTGCCAGCAGCTTGGAGGGGGCGCGGAGTACAGATACGCAGTATTTT. This sequence joins TRBV5-4 and TRBJ2-3; 7 bases match TRBD1. In germline, CDR1 is SGHNT, CDR2 YYREEE (reference sequence). The CDR3 sequence is 16 residues long. After removal of 0 bases from V and 3 bases from J, the junction contained 7 bases not matched to a gene.

This chain joins TRBV10-3 and TRBJ1-2, with TRBD1 matching 11 bases. Germline V gives CDR1 ENHRY, CDR2 SYGVKD. J gave up 13 bases and V 3 bases, and 7 bases lay outside the gene matches. The CDR3 spans 13 residues. CDR3 DNA sequence: TGTGCCATCAGTGATCCGGGACAGGGGGGAAGCACCTTC. Its protein product is CAISDPGQGGSTF.

This clone was detected a few times. The V gene is TRBV10-3, the J gene TRBJ1-1; D gene ambiguous. V was cut by 2 bases and J by 6 bases, with 4 bases left in between. The V gene's germline CDR1 is ENHRY and CDR2 SYGVKD. The CDR3 has 11 residues. This chain's CDR3 is CAISETSEAFF. The CDR3 DNA follows: TGTGCCATCAGTGAGACATCTGAAGCTTTCTTT.

V usage is TRBV29-1 and J usage is TRBJ2-7; D might be TRBD1 (5 bases). The CDR3 runs 11 residues. V was clipped by 6 bases and J by 4 bases, with 10 bases between them. Germline V gene data show CDR1 as SQVTM and CDR2 as ANQGSEA. The CDR3 protein is CSVYTGYEQYF. The CDR3 DNA is TGCAGCGTATACACAGGATACGAGCAGTACTTC.

The rearrangement joins TRBV12-5 to TRBJ1-1; TRBD1 agrees at 7 bases. CDR1 and CDR2 (germline): LGHNT, FRNRAP. The CDR3 has 12 residues. With 5 bases clipped from V and 11 bases from J, the junction kept 8 bases outside the gene matches. The CDR3 region is CASGPRQGPAFF. The CDR3 DNA reads TGTGCTAGTGGTCCCCGACAGGGACCGGCTTTCTTT. Full variable domain (missing parts from reference TRBV12-5 and TRBJ1-1): DARVTQTPRHKVTEMGQEVTMRCQPILGHNTVFWYRQTMMQGLELLAYFRNRAPLDDSGMPKDRFSAEMPDATLATLKIQPSEPRDSAVYFCASGPRQGPAFFGQGTRLTVV.

The V call is TRBV7-9, the J call TRBJ2-1; no firm D call. The CDR3 covers 15 residues. CDR1 SEHNR and CDR2 FQNEAQ come from the germline V gene (reference sequence). V gave up 5 bases and J gave up 1 base, with 12 bases separating them. CDR3 coding DNA: TGTGCCAGCAGCCCTTTGCCAAGTTCCTACAATGAGCAGTTCTTC. Translated, it gives CASSPLPSSYNEQFF.

The V and J genes are TRBV5-4 and TRBJ2-3; TRBD2 aligns across 9 bases. Germline CDR1 and CDR2: SGHNT and YYREEE (reference sequence). Losses at the gene ends were 0 bases for V and 5 bases for J; bases not matched to a gene: 13. The CDR3 totals 18 residues. This CDR3 is CASSLATAGLALLDTQYF. The CDR3 DNA is TGTGCCAGCAGCTTGGCCACGGCAGGACTAGCGTTATTAGATACGCAGTATTTT.

The chain carries TRBV18 and TRBJ1-2, with 11 bases matching TRBD1. The V gene end was trimmed by 1 base and the J gene end by 7 bases; junction bases not matched to a gene: 5. Germline-derived CDR1 and CDR2 are KGHSH and LQKENI. The CDR3 covers 15 residues. CDR3 loop: CASSPQDRGRSGYTF. CDR3 nucleotides: TGTGCCAGCTCACCACAGGACAGGGGGCGATCTGGCTACACCTTC. Full variable domain (rest looked up from reference TRBV18 and TRBJ1-2): NAGVMQNPRHLVRRRGQEARLRCSPMKGHSHVYWYRQLPEEGLKFMVYLQKENIIDESGMPKERFSAEFPKEGPSILRIQQVVRGDSAAYFCASSPQDRGRSGYTFGSGTRLTVV.

Note on this clone: The sample holds other DNA sequences that translate to the same CDR3. The chain joins TRBV7-2 to TRBJ2-3; 11 bases agree with TRBD2. CDR3 length equals 16 residues. CDR1 and CDR2 from the germline V gene are SGHTA and FQGNSA. The V and J ends lost 5 bases and 0 bases, in that order; junction bases with no gene match: 4. This CDR3 reads CASSIRLAGSTDTQYF. Here the CDR3 DNA reads TGTGCCAGCAGCATTAGACTAGCGGGAAGCACAGATACGCAGTATTTT.